This record concerns one T cell receptor beta chain sequence. Antigen specificity is unknown. Germline loops: CDR1 SGHDN, CDR2 FVKESK. V dropped 1 base and J dropped 5 bases, with 14 bases sitting between them. There are 15 residues in the CDR3. The data are from a study of T cell responses to AZD1222 COVID-19 vaccine. Findings of the study overall: White British ancestry dominated among donors, who included more females, and clonal diversity was possibly underestimated.

Measured with immunoSEQ multiplex PCR; TCRdb has only the in-frame clones, and not every one. Seen here are about 140,000 clones, about 90% observed once, and the top ten hold 1.9%. The receptor was derived from an adult in good health. The J gene is TRBJ1-2, the V gene TRBV14; D might be TRBD1 (6 bases). The sample consisted of peripheral blood, taken on day 0 of AZD1222 vaccination. The CDR3 DNA is TGTGCCAGCAGCCAAGGAGGCAGGGGTCTTTATGGCTACACCTTC. Protein product: CASSQGGRGLYGYTF. Drawing the rest from reference TRBV14 and TRBJ1-2, the complete variable domain is EAGVTQFPSHSVIEKGQTVTLRCDPISGHDNLYWYRRVMGKEIKFLLHFVKESKQDESGMPNNRFLAERTGGTYSTLKVQPAELEDSGVYFCASSQGGRGLYGYTFGSGTRLTVV.